This TCR beta chain was retrieved from a study of cytomegalovirus exposure and HLA in healthy donors. Overall study findings and caveats: Researchers had no immune exposure information except CMV serostatus available. Links to common viral pathogens appeared, in a later analysis, for several of the most significant clusters. Associated with cytomegalovirus, according to the listing, were some 150 TCR beta chains.

Healthy bone marrow donors formed the donor group. Primers for the PCR totalled 60 Vbeta and 13 Jbeta. Data came from immunoSEQ multiplex PCR; TCRdb stores just in-frame clones and leaves some out. The sample records some 130,000 clones, roughly 80% being singletons. A remark on this clone: Its antigen remains unknown.

This receptor was obtained from a female donor in good health and CMV-seronegative. The sequenced material came from PBMCs.

The CDR3: CASSPPFSDRNTEAFF. The CDR3 nucleotides read TGTGCCAGCAGCCCCCCTTTCTCCGACAGGAACACTGAAGCTTTCTTT. The chain couples TRBV7-9 to TRBJ1-1; tentative D call: TRBD1 (5 bases). In germline, CDR1 is SEHNR, CDR2 FQNEAQ (reference sequence). CDR3 length: 16 amino acids. Trimming stripped 5 bases from V and 1 base from J, with 17 bases between.